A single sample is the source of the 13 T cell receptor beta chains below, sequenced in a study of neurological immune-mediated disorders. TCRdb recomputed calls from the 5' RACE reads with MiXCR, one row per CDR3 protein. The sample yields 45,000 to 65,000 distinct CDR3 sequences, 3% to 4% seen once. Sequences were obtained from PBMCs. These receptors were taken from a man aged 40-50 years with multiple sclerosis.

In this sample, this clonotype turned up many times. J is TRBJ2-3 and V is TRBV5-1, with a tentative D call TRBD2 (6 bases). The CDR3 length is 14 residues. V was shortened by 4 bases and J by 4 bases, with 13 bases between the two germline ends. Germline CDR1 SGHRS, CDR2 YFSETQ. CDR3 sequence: CASSAAGMSDTQYF. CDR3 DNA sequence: TGCGCCAGCAGCGCCGCGGGGATGTCAGATACGCAGTATTTT.

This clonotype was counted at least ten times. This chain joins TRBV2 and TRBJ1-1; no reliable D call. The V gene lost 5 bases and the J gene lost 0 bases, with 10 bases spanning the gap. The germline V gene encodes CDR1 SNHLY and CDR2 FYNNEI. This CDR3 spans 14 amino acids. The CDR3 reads CASSWTYMNTEAFF. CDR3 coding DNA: TGTGCCAGCAGTTGGACCTACATGAACACTGAAGCTTTCTTT.

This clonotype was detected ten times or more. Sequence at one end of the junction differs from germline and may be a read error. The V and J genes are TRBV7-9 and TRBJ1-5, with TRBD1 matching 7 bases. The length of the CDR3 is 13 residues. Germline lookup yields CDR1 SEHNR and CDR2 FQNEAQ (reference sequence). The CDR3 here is CASSEGAYQPQNF. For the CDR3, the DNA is TGTGCCAGCAGCGAGGGGGCTTATCAGCCCCAGAATTTT.

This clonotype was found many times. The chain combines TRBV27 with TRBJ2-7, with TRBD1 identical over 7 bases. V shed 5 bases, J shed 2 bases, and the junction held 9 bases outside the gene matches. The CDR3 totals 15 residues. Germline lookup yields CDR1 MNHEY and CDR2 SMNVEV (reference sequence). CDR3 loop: CASSPRQGITYEQYF. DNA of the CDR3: TGTGCCAGCAGTCCGCGACAGGGTATCACCTACGAGCAGTACTTC.

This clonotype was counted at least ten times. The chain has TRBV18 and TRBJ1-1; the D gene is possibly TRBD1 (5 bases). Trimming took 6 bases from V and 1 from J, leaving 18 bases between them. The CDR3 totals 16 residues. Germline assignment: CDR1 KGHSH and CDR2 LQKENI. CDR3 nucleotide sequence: TGTGCCAGCTCCTCACAACATGGGACCACGAACACTGAAGCTTTCTTT. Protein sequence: CASSSQHGTTNTEAFF. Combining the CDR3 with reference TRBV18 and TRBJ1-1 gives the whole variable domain NAGVMQNPRHLVRRRGQEARLRCSPMKGHSHVYWYRQLPEEGLKFMVYLQKENIIDESGMPKERFSAEFPKEGPSILRIQQVVRGDSAAYFCASSSQHGTTNTEAFFGQGTRLTVV.

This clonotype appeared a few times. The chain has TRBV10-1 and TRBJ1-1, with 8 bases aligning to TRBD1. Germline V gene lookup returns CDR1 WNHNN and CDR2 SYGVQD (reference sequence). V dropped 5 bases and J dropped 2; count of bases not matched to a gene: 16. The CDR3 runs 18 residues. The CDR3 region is CASSPNSFRGQRNTEAFF. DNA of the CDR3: TGCGCCAGCAGTCCGAATTCCTTCAGGGGGCAACGAAACACTGAAGCTTTCTTT.

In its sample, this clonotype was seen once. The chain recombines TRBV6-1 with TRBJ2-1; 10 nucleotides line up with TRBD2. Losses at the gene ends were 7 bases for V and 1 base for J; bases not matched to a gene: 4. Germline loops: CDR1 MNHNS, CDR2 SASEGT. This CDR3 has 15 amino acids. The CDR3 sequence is CASTRLAGSYNEQFF. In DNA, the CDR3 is TGTGCCAGCACCCGACTAGCGGGTTCCTACAATGAGCAGTTCTTC.

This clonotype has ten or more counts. CDR3 DNA sequence: TGCAGTGCTCGATGGAAAAGCACAGATACGCAGTATTTT. It yields the protein CSARWKSTDTQYF. The chain links TRBV20-1 to TRBJ2-3; D uncertain. The CDR3 is 13 amino acids. CDR1 is DFQATT, CDR2 SNEGSKA, per germline (reference sequence). With 5 bases removed from V and 0 bases from J, the gap between germline ends came to 9 bases.

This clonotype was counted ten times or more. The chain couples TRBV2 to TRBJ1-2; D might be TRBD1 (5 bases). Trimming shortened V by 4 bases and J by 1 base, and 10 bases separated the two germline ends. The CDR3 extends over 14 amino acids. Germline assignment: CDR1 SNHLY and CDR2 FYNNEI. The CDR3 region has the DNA TGTGCCAGCAGTGCGCAGGGAAATAACTATGGCTACACCTTC. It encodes CASSAQGNNYGYTF.

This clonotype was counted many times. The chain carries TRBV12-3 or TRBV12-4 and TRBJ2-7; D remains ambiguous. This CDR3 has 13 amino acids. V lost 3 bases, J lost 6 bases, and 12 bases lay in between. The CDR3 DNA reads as TGTGCCAGCAGTTTGGGCAGGTTCGGCGAGCAGTACTTC. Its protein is CASSLGRFGEQYF.

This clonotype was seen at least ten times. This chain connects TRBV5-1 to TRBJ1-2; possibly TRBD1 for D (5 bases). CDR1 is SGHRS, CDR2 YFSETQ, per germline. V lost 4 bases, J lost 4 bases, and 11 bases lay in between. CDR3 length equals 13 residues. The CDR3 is CASSPGTAYGYTF. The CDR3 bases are TGCGCCAGCAGCCCCGGGACGGCCTATGGCTACACCTTC.

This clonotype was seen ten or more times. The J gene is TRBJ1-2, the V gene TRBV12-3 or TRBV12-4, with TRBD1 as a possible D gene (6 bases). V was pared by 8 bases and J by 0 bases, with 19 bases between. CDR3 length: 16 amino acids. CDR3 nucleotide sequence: TGTGCCAGCTGGGGGCAGGGACGGCTAGCTAACTATGGCTACACCTTC. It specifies CASWGQGRLANYGYTF.

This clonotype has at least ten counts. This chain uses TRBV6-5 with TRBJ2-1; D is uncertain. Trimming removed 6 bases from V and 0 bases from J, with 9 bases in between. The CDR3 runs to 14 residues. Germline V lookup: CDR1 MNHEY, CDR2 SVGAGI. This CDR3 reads CASSQQSSYNEQFF. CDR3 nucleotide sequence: TGTGCCAGCAGCCAGCAGAGCTCCTACAATGAGCAGTTCTTC.